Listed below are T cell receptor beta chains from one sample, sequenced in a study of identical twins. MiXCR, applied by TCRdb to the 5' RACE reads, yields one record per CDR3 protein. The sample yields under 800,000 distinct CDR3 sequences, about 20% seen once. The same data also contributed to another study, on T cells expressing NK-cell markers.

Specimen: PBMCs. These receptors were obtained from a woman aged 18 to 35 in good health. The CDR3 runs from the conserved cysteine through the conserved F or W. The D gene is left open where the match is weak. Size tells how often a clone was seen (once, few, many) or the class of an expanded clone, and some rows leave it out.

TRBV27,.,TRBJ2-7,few,TGTGCCAGCAGCCGGGACCGGGACACTTCCTACGAGCAGTACTTC,CASSRDRDTSYEQYF
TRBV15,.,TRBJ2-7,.,TGTGCCACCAGCAGAGGAAACGAGCAGTACTTC,CATSRGNEQYF
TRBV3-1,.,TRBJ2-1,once,TGTGCCAGCAGCCAAACCCATCCTAGGTACAATGAGCAGTTCTTC,CASSQTHPRYNEQFF
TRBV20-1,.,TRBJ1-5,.,TGCAGTGCTAGGACGGCAGGGAATAGCAATCAGCCCCAGCATTTT,CSARTAGNSNQPQHF
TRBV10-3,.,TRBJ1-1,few,TGTGCCATTGCCCGGGACCGCAACACTGAAGCTTTCTTT,CAIARDRNTEAFF
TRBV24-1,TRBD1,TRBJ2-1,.,TGTGCCACCAGTGATTTAAGGCCAGGGGGCTACAATGAGCAGTTCTTC,CATSDLRPGGYNEQFF
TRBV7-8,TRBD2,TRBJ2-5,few,TGTGCCAGCAGCTTAGCCCGGCGCGTCGGGGGGGAAGAGACCCAGTACTTC,CASSLARRVGGEETQYF
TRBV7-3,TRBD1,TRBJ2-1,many,TGTGCCAGCAGCACGACCGGACAGGGGCGCTACAATGAGCAGTTCTTC,CASSTTGQGRYNEQFF
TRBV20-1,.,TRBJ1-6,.,TGCAGTGCTAGAGGGGGAGATAATTCACCCCTCCACTTT,CSARGGDNSPLHF
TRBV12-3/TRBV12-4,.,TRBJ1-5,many,TGTGCCAGCAGTTTTCAGGGCGGGGGTCGGCAGCCCCAGCATTTT,CASSFQGGGRQPQHF
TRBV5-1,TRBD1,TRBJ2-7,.,TGCGCCAGCAGCCCCTGGGGACAGGGGGTGCCCTACGAGCAGTACTTC,CASSPWGQGVPYEQYF
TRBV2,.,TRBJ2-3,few,TGTGCCAGCATGGACGGAACCACAGATACGCAGTATTTT,CASMDGTTDTQYF
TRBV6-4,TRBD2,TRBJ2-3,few,TGTGCCAGCAGTGCCACTAGCGGGGTCGGAGATACGCAGTATTTT,CASSATSGVGDTQYF
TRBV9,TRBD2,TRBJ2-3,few,TGTGCCAGCAGCGTTACTGCGCGGGGGAGCACAGATACGCAGTATTTT,CASSVTARGSTDTQYF
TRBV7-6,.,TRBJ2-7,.,TGTGACAGCAGTTCAAGGGGTTTCCCCTACGAGCAGTACTTC,CDSSSRGFPYEQYF
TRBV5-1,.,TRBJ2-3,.,TGCGCCAGCAGCGATAGGGGAAACTCCTTGGGGACAGATACGCAGTATTTT,CASSDRGNSLGTDTQYF
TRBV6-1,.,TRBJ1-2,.,TGTGCCAGCAGTCTTTCCGGACACGGCTATGGCTACACCTTC,CASSLSGHGYGYTF
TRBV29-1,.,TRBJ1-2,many,TGCAGCGTTGACTACTATGGCTACACCTTC,CSVDYYGYTF
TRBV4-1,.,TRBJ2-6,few,TGCGCCAGCACCGCGACCGACTCTGGGGCCAACGTCCTGACTTTC,CASTATDSGANVLTF
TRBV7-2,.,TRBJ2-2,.,TGTGCCAGCAGCTTCGGGAGCGCAACCACCGGGGAGCTGTTTTTT,CASSFGSATTGELFF
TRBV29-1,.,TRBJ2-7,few,TGCAGCGTTGAAATGGGGGTGAGGGAGCAGTACTTC,CSVEMGVREQYF
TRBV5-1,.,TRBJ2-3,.,TGCGCCAGCAGCATTAGACAGAAATATACGCAGTATTTT,CASSIRQKYTQYF
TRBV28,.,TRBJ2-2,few,TGTGCCAGCGAAGGGGGAAACACCGGGGAGCTGTTTTTT,CASEGGNTGELFF
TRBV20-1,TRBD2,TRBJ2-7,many,TGCAGTGCTAGGCGCGGGACTAGCGATGAGCAGTACTTC,CSARRGTSDEQYF
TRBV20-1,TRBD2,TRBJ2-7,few,TGCAGTGCTAGTGGCGGGGGCGAGCAGTACTTC,CSASGGGEQYF
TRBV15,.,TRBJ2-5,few,TGTGCCACCAGCAGAGATCCGGGACACGGGTTGGAGACCCAGTACTTC,CATSRDPGHGLETQYF
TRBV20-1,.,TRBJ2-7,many,TGCTCGCAAGGGGTCAGCTCCTACGAGCAGTACTTC,CSQGVSSYEQYF
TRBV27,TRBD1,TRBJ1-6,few,TGTGCCAGCAGCTTGACAGGGGTGAATTCACCCCTCCACTTT,CASSLTGVNSPLHF
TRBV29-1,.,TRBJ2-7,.,TGCAGCGCTGGCGACGTAAGCTCCTACGAGCAGTACTTC,CSAGDVSSYEQYF
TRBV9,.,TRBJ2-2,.,TGTGCCAGCAGCGTAGAGGGGACGGCCGGCACCGGGGAGCTGTTTTTT,CASSVEGTAGTGELFF
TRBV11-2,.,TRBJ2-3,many,TGTGCCAGCAGCTTTCCCCCGGAAAAGGCGCGTGGAGATACGCAGTATTTT,CASSFPPEKARGDTQYF
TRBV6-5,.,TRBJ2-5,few,TGTGCCAGCAGTTACGCCGGCGCAAGGCAAGAGACCCAGTACTTC,CASSYAGARQETQYF
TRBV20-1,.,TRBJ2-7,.,TGCAGTGCTGGTCGGGGCTTATCCTACGAGCAGTACTTC,CSAGRGLSYEQYF
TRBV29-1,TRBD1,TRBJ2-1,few,TGCAGCGTTGAACGCCGGGACAGGGCCTACAATGAGCAGTTCTTC,CSVERRDRAYNEQFF
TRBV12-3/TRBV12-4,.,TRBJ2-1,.,TGTGCCAGCACCCAGACACAAAGCTCCTACAATGAGCAGTTCTTC,CASTQTQSSYNEQFF
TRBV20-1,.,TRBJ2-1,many,TGCAGTGCCCGGGAGACTTTTCGTAATGAGCAGTTCTTC,CSARETFRNEQFF
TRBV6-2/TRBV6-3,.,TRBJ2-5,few,TGTGCCAGCACTGGAAGGGTGGAGACCCAGTACTTC,CASTGRVETQYF
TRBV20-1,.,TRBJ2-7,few,TGCAGTGCGCAATCAAGTAGGGGATTGGAGCAGTACTTC,CSAQSSRGLEQYF
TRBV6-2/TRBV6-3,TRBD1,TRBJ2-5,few,TGTGCCAGCAGCCGACAGGGAGTGGTGTCGGAGACCCAGTACTTC,CASSRQGVVSETQYF
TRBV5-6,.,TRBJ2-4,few,TGTGCCAGCAGCCTACTTTCGGGAGCGGCCAAAAACATTCAGTACTTC,CASSLLSGAAKNIQYF
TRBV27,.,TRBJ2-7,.,TGTGCCAGCAGTTTACGTCCGGGGATCGAGCAGTACTTC,CASSLRPGIEQYF
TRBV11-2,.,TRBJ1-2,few,TGTGCCAGCAGCTTAACGGCAGCTAACTATGGCTACACCTTC,CASSLTAANYGYTF